These T cell receptor beta chains were read from a single sample in a study of blood T cell repertoires in COVID-19. Profiled with immunoSEQ multiplex PCR; TCRdb holds only in-frame clones, not every one. The sample consists of under 65,000 clones, 90% of them appearing once. Source material: peripheral blood. All receptors derive from a man aged 55-75 years with acute or convalescent COVID-19. Each CDR3 is given with its conserved first and last residue. A D gene is named only where the DNA matches it firmly. Some rows have no size entry. The others give once, few or many, or a class for an expanded clone.

>TRBV28|TRBJ2-7|-|TRBD1|15
TGTGCCAGCAGTTTAATGGGACAGGGTTCCTACGAGCAGTACTTC
CASSLMGQGSYEQYF
>TRBV9|TRBJ2-1|-|TRBD1|17
TGTGCCAGCAGCGTAGGCTTGGGGACAGGGTTCTACAATGAGCAGTTCTTC
CASSVGLGTGFYNEQFF
>TRBV6-1|TRBJ1-1|-|-|12
TGTGCCAGCAGTGAAGAACAAAGTCGAGCTTTCTTT
CASSEEQSRAFF
>TRBV28|TRBJ2-7|-|-|12
TGTGCCAGCAGCAGACTAGGATACGAGCAGTACTTC
CASSRLGYEQYF
>TRBV28|TRBJ2-7|once|TRBD2|15
TGTGCCAGCAGTTTTGTGGCGGGAGGTACCCACGAGCAGTACTTC
CASSFVAGGTHEQYF
>TRBV7-2|TRBJ1-5|-|TRBD1|15
TGTGCCAGCAGCTTTGGGACAGGGGGAAATCAGCCCCAGCATTTT
CASSFGTGGNQPQHF
>TRBV5-1|TRBJ2-1|-|TRBD2|17
TGCGCCAGCAGCTTGGGTCGGGGGACTAGCGGTAACAATGAGCAGTTCTTC
CASSLGRGTSGNNEQFF
>TRBV7-2|TRBJ2-3|-|-|16
TGTGCCAGCAGCCCGGACAGACCTTCTAGCACAGATACGCAGTATTTT
CASSPDRPSSTDTQYF
>TRBV28|TRBJ1-5|-|-|15
TGTGCCAGCCTCCCGACGGCGGATAGCAATCAGCCCCAGCATTTT
CASLPTADSNQPQHF
>TRBV28|TRBJ1-2|-|-|15
TGTGCCAGCAGTTCAAGGACAGCGTGGGGCTATGGCTACACCTTC
CASSSRTAWGYGYTF
>TRBV2|TRBJ1-2|-|-|13
TGTGCCAGCAGTGTGGCACAGGACTATGGCTACACCTTC
CASSVAQDYGYTF
>TRBV5-4|TRBJ2-7|once|-|14
TGTGCCAGCAGCTTGGATAGCAGAGCTTCCGAGCAGTACTTC
CASSLDSRASEQYF
>TRBV30|TRBJ1-2|-|-|13
TGTGCCTGCTGGGACACGAGTAGAAATGGCTACACCTTC
CACWDTSRNGYTF
>TRBV10-3|TRBJ1-1|-|-|14
TGTGCCATCAGGGGCCCGACCTCTAACACTGAAGCTTTCTTT
CAIRGPTSNTEAFF
>TRBV6-4|TRBJ2-1|-|TRBD1|16
TGTGCCAGCAGTTTCGTAACAGGGGGATCCTACAATGAGCAGTTCTTC
CASSFVTGGSYNEQFF
>TRBV10-3|TRBJ1-6|-|-|18
TGTGCCATCAGTCAGACACAGGACAGAAGCTCCTATAATTCACCCCTCCACTTT
CAISQTQDRSSYNSPLHF
>TRBV29-1|TRBJ2-1|-|TRBD2|13
TGCAGCGTCTTCGGGACTAGCGTGAGTGAGCAGTTCTTC
CSVFGTSVSEQFF
>TRBV19|TRBJ2-5|-|-|15
TGTGCCAGTAGTATTTCACCTCCCGGCGGGGAGACCCAGTACTTC
CASSISPPGGETQYF
>TRBV7-8|TRBJ2-7|-|-|13
TGTGCCAGCGCCAAAGGGCAGGGCTCCGAGCAGTACTTC
CASAKGQGSEQYF
>TRBV6-5|TRBJ2-1|-|TRBD2|14
TGTGCCAGCACCCCACTAAGCGGGAGCAATGAGCAGTTCTTC
CASTPLSGSNEQFF
>TRBV18|TRBJ2-7|-|TRBD2|14
TGTGCCAGCTCACCGGGGCTAGCGGGAAGTGAGCAGTACTTC
CASSPGLAGSEQYF
>TRBV5-1|TRBJ1-4|-|TRBD1|14
TGCGCCAGCAGCGGGGGACAGGGTAATGAAAAACTGTTTTTT
CASSGGQGNEKLFF
>TRBV5-6|TRBJ1-2|-|-|17
TGTGCCAGCAGCCCGGGGGGGGGCCTCTCGCCTGGCTATGGCTACACCTTC
CASSPGGGLSPGYGYTF
>TRBV15|TRBJ1-1|-|-|14
TGTGCCACCAGCAGAGATCAGGGTGTCACTGAAGCTTTCTTT
CATSRDQGVTEAFF
>TRBV28|TRBJ2-3|few|TRBD2|18
TGTGCCAGCAGTTCAGGGACACCGGGACTAGCGGGAGCAGATACGCAGTATTTT
CASSSGTPGLAGADTQYF
>TRBV21-1|TRBJ1-4|-|-|15
TGTGCCAGCAAAAAGGGGGGGACAACTAATGAAAAACTGTTTTTT
CASKKGGTTNEKLFF
>TRBV28|TRBJ1-1|-|-|15
TGTGCCAGCAGTTTTACGGGGGGGACGAACACTGAAGCTTTCTTT
CASSFTGGTNTEAFF
>TRBV11-3|TRBJ2-3|once|-|13
TGTGCCAGTAAGCGAAGGGGCTCAGATACGCAGTATTTT
CASKRRGSDTQYF
>TRBV2|TRBJ1-4|-|TRBD1|15
TGTGCCAGCAGTGAAAGGGACAGGGGAAATGAAAAACTGTTTTTT
CASSERDRGNEKLFF
>TRBV7-3|TRBJ2-3|-|TRBD1|15
TGTGCCAGCAGCCCGGACAGGGGGAAAACAGATACGCAGTATTTT
CASSPDRGKTDTQYF
>TRBV5-4|TRBJ2-2|-|TRBD1|15
TGTGCCAGCAGCTTGGGGACAGGGAACACCGGGGAGCTGTTTTTT
CASSLGTGNTGELFF
>TRBV7-2|TRBJ2-1|-|-|16
TGTGCCAGCAGCCCCGATCCGGTCCAGGGGAGAGGTGAGCAGTTCTTC
CASSPDPVQGRGEQFF
>TRBV11-2|TRBJ2-7|-|TRBD1|18
TGTGCCAGCAGCTTAAGTGGGACAGGGGCGCTCCTCACCTACGAGCAGTACTTC
CASSLSGTGALLTYEQYF
>TRBV4-2|TRBJ1-4|-|TRBD1|16
TGTGCCAGCAGCCAAGATGCGGGACAGGGGAATGAAAAACTGTTTTTT
CASSQDAGQGNEKLFF
>TRBV24-1|TRBJ2-7|-|-|12
TGTGCCACCAGTGAGGGCACCTACGAGCAGTACTTC
CATSEGTYEQYF